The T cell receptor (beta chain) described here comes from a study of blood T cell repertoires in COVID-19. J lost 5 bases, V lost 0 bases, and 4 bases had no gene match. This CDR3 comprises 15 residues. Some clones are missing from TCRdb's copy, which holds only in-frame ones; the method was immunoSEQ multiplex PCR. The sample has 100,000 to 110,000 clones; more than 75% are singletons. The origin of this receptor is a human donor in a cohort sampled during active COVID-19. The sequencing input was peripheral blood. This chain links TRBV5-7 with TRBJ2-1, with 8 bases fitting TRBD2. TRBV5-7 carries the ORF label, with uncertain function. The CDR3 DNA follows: TGTGCCAGCAGCTTGGGGCGGGGGGAAAACAATGAGCAGTTCTTC. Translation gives CASSLGRGENNEQFF.